One sample yielded the 2 T cell receptor beta chains listed below, sequenced in a study of T cells in Graves' hyperthyroidism and ophthalmopathy. The investigators amplified TCR beta CDR3 regions from RNA transcripts. The HTBI set primed first-round TCR CDR3 RT-PCR. TCRdb called the multiplex PCR reads again in MiXCR, with one record for every CDR3 protein. Of a few hundred thousand distinct CDR3 sequences listed, 14% to 15% are singletons. Sequencing was performed on blood. These receptors were obtained from a woman aged 25 to 39 with Graves' hyperthyroidism.

The V call is TRBV5-8, the J call TRBJ1-5; possible D gene TRBD1, 5 bases. The CDR3 sequence is 15 residues long. Germline CDR1 and CDR2: SGHTS and YDEGEE. V lost 6 bases to trimming and J lost 1 base, with 14 bases between them. CDR3 DNA sequence: TGTGCCAGCAACCCCGGCTGGGGGAGCAATCAGCCCCAGCATTTT. It codes for CASNPGWGSNQPQHF.

This clonotype showed up just a few times. The chain is built from TRBV5-1 and TRBJ1-5, with D unresolved. V was trimmed by 5 bases and J by 1 base, leaving 13 bases between them. Germline V CDR1 and CDR2: SGHRS, YFSETQ. This CDR3 has 15 amino acids. In DNA, the CDR3 is TGCGCCAGCAGTCCCCAAGGGTCCAGCAATCAGCCCCAGCATTTT. This translates into CASSPQGSSNQPQHF.